Below, one TCR beta chain is given with its context. What it binds is unknown. The V gene end was trimmed by 2 bases and the J gene end by 4 bases; junction bases not matched to a gene: 4. Germline V gene sequence: CDR1 MNHEY, CDR2 SVGEGT. The CDR3 runs 15 residues. The sample originates from a study of vaccination and CD4 T cells after COVID-19. Study at large: With several mild cases and one severe, convalescent patients were SARS-CoV-2 positive by nasal swab PCR. The post-vaccine samples came a median about 77 days after dose two (range 14 to 241).

Researchers used the Oncomine TCR Beta short-read assay to sequence DNA from cultured CD4+ T cells. TCRdb recomputed calls from the PCR reads with MiXCR, one row per CDR3 protein. In the table there are 20,000 to 25,000 distinct CDR3 sequences, roughly 35% of which are singletons. The time point denotes: late sampling 161 to 241 days after vaccination in three convalescent patients. Treatment defined: roughly nine-day PBMC culture with coronavirus spike peptide pools or control peptides (ViraFEST assay). Sequences were derived from CD4+ T cells from blood, cultured in vitro, sampled about 7 months after SARS-CoV-2 vaccination. This clonotype was sampled from a human donor who had recovered from COVID-19. The V gene is TRBV6-2 or TRBV6-3, the J gene TRBJ2-1; 8 bases line up with TRBD2. The CDR3 loop is CASSYGSGKYNEQFF. The CDR3 nucleotides are TGTGCCAGCAGTTACGGTAGCGGGAAATACAATGAGCAGTTCTTC.